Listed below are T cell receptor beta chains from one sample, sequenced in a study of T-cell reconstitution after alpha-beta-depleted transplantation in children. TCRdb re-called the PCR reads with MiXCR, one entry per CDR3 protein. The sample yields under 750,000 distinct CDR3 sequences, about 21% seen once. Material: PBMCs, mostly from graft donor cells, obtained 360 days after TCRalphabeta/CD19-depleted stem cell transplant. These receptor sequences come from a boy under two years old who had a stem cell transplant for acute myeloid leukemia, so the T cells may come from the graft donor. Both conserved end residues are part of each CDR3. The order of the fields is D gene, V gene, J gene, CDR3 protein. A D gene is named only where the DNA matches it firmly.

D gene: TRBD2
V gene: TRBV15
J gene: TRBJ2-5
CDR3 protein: CATSREGERGNQETQYF

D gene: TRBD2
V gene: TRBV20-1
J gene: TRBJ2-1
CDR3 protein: CSAPGTSGVPYNEQFF

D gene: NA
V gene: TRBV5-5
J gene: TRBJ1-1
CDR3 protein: CASSLGGFTEAFF

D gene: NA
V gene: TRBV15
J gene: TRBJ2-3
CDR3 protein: CATSNDPVITQYF

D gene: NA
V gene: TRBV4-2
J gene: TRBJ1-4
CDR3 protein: CASSQLQATNEKLFF

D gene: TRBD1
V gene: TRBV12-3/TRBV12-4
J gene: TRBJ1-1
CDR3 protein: CASSTDRVGYTEAFF

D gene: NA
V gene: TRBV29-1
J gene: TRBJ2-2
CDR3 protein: CSGGTTNTGELFF

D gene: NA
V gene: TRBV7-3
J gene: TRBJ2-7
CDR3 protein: CASSLSPGEPYEQYF

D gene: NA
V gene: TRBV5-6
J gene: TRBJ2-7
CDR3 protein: CASSLRGGSYEQYF

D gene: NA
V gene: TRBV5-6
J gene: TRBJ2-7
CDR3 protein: CASSPDVWAWEQYF

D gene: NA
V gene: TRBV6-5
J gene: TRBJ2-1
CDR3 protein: CASSYGLFYNEQFF

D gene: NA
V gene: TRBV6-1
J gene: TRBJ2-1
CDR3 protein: CALVGAADSSYNEQFF

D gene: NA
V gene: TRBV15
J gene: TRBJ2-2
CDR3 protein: CATRNRRGNTGELFF

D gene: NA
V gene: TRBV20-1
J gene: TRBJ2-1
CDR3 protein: CSARLPSSYNEQFF

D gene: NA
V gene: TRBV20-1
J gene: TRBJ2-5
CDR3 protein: CSARGPGKGTQYF

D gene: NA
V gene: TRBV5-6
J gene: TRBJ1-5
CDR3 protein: CASSELGSHQPQHF

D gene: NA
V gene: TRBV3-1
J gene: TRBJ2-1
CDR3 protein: CASSPFKGSYNEQFF

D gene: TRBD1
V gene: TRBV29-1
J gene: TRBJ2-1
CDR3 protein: CSGRPGQGYPYNEQFF

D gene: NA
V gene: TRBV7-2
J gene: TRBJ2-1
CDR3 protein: CASSQGGTKNNEQFF

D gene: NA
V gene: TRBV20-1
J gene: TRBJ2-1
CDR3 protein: CSAPIDGPIRGPVDEQFF

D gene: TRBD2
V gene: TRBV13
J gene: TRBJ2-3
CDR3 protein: CASSLIRLASITDTQYF

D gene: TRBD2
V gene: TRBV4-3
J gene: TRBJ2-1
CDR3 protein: CASSGVGGAYEQFF

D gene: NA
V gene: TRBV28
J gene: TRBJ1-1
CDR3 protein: CASSLPGWNTEAFF

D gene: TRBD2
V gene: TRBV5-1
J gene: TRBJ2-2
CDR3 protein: CASSLASGGAANTGELFF

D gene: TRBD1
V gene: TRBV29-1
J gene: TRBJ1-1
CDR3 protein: CSVGQGLGTEAFF

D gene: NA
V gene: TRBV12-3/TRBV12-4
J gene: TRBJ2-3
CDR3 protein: CASSLGIYTQYF

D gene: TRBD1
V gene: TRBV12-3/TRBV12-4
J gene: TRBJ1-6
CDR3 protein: CASSYSGQGAGSPLHF

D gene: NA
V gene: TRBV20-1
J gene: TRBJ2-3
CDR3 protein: CSASLRGGCTDTQYF

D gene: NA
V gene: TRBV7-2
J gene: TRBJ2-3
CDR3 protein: CASSSLLSTDTQYF

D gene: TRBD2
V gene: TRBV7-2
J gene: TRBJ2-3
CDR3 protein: CASSFGLAGGRADTQYF

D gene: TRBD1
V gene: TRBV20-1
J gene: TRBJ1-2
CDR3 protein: CSASGQGGRGYTF

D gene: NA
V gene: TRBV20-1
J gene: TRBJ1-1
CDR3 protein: CSATSEAFF

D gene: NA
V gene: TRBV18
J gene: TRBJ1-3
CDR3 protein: CASSPTDYSGNTIYF

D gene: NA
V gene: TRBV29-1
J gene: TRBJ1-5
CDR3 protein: CSVETIRVDQPQHF

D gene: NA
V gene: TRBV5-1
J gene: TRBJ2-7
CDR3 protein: CASSLEPGHGKDEQYF

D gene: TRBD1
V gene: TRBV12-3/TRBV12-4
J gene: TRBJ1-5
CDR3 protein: CASSYTGGGQPQHF

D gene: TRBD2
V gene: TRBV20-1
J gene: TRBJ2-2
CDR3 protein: CSAGPGGRVAGELFF

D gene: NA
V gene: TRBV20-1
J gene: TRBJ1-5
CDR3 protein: CSARSTRDSNQPQHF

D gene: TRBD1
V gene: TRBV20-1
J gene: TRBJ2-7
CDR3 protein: CSARDVGQGGPYEQYF

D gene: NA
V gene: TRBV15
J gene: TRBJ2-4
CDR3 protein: CATSRVGGAKNIQYF

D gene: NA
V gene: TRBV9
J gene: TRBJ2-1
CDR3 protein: CASSERHPQDYNEQFF

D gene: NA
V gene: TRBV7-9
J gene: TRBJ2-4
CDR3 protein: CASSLVAEVAKNIQYF

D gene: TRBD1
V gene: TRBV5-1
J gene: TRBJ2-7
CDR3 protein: CASSSQTGDEQYF

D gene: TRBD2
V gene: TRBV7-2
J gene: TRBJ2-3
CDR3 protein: CASSQTGGVSTDTQYF

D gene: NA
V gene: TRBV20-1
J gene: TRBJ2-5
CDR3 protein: CSARLSEEVETQYF

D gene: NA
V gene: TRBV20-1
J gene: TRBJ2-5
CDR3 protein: CSARDFSPQYF

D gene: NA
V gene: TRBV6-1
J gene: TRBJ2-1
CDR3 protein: CASSEAKTANTEQFF

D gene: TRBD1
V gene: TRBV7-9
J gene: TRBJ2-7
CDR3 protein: CASALAESPGGYEQYF

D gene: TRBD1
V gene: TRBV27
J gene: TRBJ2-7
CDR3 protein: CASSRTGGIYEQYF

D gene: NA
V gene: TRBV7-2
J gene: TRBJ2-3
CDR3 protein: CASSLMTDTQYF

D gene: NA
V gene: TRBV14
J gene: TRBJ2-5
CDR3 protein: CASSHSNQETQYF

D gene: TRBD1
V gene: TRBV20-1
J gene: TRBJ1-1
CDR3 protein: CSARDDGRTGWMETEAFF